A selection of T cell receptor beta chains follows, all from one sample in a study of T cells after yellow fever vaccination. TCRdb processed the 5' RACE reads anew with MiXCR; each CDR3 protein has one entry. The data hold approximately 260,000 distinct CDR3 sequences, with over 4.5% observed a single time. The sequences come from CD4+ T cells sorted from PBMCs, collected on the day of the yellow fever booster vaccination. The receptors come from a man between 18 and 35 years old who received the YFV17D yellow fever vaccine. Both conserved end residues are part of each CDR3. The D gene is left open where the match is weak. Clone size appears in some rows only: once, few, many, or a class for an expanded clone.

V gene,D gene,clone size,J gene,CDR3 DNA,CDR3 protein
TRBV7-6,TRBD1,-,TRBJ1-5,TGTGCCAGCACCACCCCACCGGGACAGGGTCATCATCAGCCCCAGCATTTT,CASTTPPGQGHHQPQHF
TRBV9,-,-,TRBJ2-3,TGTGCCAGCAGCCCGCGACTTGCCCCAGATACGCAGTATTTT,CASSPRLAPDTQYF
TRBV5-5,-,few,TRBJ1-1,TGTGCCAGCAGCTTGGTAGGGTGGAGCACTGAAGCTTTCTTT,CASSLVGWSTEAFF
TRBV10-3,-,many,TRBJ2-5,TGTGCCATCAGTGAGGGATGGGGACAAGAGACCCAGTACTTC,CAISEGWGQETQYF
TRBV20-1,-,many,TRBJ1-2,TGCAGCGCGGGCGTCCAGGGTGGCTACACCTTC,CSAGVQGGYTF
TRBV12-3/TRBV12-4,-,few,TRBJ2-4,TGTGCCAGCAGTGCCACAGGGGCCAAAAACATTCAGTACTTC,CASSATGAKNIQYF
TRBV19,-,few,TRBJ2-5,TGTGCCAGTAGTGTCTCGGTCTTGGAGACCCAGTACTTC,CASSVSVLETQYF
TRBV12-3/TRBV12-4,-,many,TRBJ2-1,TGTGCCAGCAGTTTAGCCGGCCGGGGTCCTTACTTCTTC,CASSLAGRGPYFF
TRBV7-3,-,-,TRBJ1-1,TGTGCCAGCAGCTTAGCCCCGGGGCCGGCTATATCTGAAGCTTTCTTT,CASSLAPGPAISEAFF
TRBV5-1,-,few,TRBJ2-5,TGCGCCAGCAGCCGCCAGGTTGGGGCGGGGCTTCAAGAGACCCAGTACTTC,CASSRQVGAGLQETQYF
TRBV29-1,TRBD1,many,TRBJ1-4,TGCAGCGCCCTGACAGGGGATGAAAAACTGTTTTTT,CSALTGDEKLFF
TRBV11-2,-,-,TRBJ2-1,TGTGCCAGCATCGGGGTCAGCTCCTACAATGAGCAGTTCTTC,CASIGVSSYNEQFF
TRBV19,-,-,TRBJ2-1,TGTGCCAGTAGTATAGGGGGACGAGGGTTCTTC,CASSIGGRGFF
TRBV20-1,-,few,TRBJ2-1,TGCAGTGCTCCCCCCACTAGAGCTTCCTACAATGAGCAGTTCTTC,CSAPPTRASYNEQFF
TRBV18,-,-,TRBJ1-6,TGTGCCAGCTCACCGTTCGACGGGGGGGAGACCCTCCACTTT,CASSPFDGGETLHF
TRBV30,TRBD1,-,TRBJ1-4,TGTGCCTGGAGTCCAGGACAGGGAAAACTGTTTTTT,CAWSPGQGKLFF
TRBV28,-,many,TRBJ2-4,TGTGCCAGCGGGTCCGGACAGTCCATAGCCAAAAACATTCAGTACTTC,CASGSGQSIAKNIQYF
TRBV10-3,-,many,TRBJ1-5,TGTGCCATCAGTGAGAGCGCGGCGTTTGACCATGGCAATCAGCCCCAGCATTTT,CAISESAAFDHGNQPQHF
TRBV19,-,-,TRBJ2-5,TGTGCCAGTAGTATAGACCCCGGAATAGAGACCCAGTACTTC,CASSIDPGIETQYF
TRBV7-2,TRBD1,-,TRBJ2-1,TGTGCCAGCAGCTTGGGTATGGGCAGGGGGATTTACAATGAGCAGTTCTTC,CASSLGMGRGIYNEQFF